The clone carrying this T cell receptor beta chain was counted at least ten times. V lost 1 base to trimming and J lost 2 bases, with 8 bases between them. The CDR3 loop spans 14 amino acids. Germline V gene sequence: CDR1 SGHTA, CDR2 FQGNSA. These data belong to a study of blood T cells in healthy people across ages. A second PCR of about 7 to 12 cycles used a sample-barcoded 5' primer and a J-beta primer mix. TCRdb re-derived calls from the 5' RACE reads in MiXCR, one entry per CDR3 protein. The data contain 1.5 million to 1.9 million distinct CDR3 sequences, around 40% of them singletons. Per individual sample, total RNA of at least 5 micrograms was extracted.

The sample was blood. The source of this sequence is a young woman in good health. V gene TRBV7-2 combines with J gene TRBJ2-5; D is uncertain. CDR3 DNA sequence: TGTGCCAGCAGCTTAGATAGGTATCAAGAGACCCAGTACTTC. This sequence encodes CASSLDRYQETQYF.